The 26 T cell receptor beta chains below come from one sample, sequenced in a study of beta chain features in type 1 diabetes. Reverse transcription of all isolated RNA meant that expressed TCRB transcripts were sequenced. TCRdb's copy holds only in-frame clones and misses some; the assay was immunoSEQ multiplex PCR. This sample has roughly 450,000 clones, with approximately 10% found just once. Sequencing was done on a sample of naive CD4+ T cells from blood. The receptor source for this set is a young woman in good health.

CDR3 DNA: TGCGCCAGCAGCTTGATAGGGGGAAACATTCAGTACTTC. Translation gives CASSLIGGNIQYF. The chain combines TRBV5-1 with TRBJ2-4; TRBD1 is a possible D gene (6 bases). The CDR3 has 13 amino acids. V gave up 1 base and J gave up 6 bases, with 8 bases separating them. The germline CDR1 and CDR2 sequences are SGHRS and YFSETQ.

This rearrangement joins TRBV7-2 to TRBJ1-2; 10 bases map to TRBD1. The CDR3 runs to 13 residues. The V gene end was trimmed by 5 bases and the J gene end by 6 bases; junction bases not matched to a gene: 3. The germline V gene encodes CDR1 SGHTA and CDR2 FQGNSA. The CDR3 DNA sequence: TGTGCCAGCAGCCGGGACAGGGGAGATGGCTACACCTTC. Amino acids: CASSRDRGDGYTF.

The rearrangement joins TRBV25-1 to TRBJ2-5, with a tentative D call TRBD1 (5 bases). V was cut by 6 bases and J by 4 bases, with 12 bases left in between. The CDR3 runs 13 residues. Per germline, CDR1 MGHDK and CDR2 SYGVNS. This chain's CDR3 is CASSAQGRETQYF. The CDR3, as DNA: TGTGCCAGCAGCGCGCAGGGCCGAGAGACCCAGTACTTC.

This clone appeared a few times. V gene TRBV7-9 combines with J gene TRBJ1-2, with TRBD1 identical over 10 bases. The CDR3 loop spans 19 amino acids. Germline V CDR1 and CDR2: SEHNR, FQNEAQ (reference sequence). J lost 3 bases, V lost 1 base, and 14 bases had no gene match. The CDR3 sequence is CASSLGPRDRGPSYYGYTF. Written as DNA, the CDR3 is TGTGCCAGCAGCTTAGGTCCTCGGGACAGGGGACCCTCGTACTATGGCTACACCTTC.

This clone has only a few counts. The genes are TRBV18 and TRBJ2-3; D is unclear. The germline gives CDR1 KGHSH, CDR2 LQKENI. There are 14 residues in the CDR3. V lost 3 bases, J lost 0 bases, and 7 bases lay in between. The CDR3 spells CASSPIPSTDTQYF. The CDR3 bases are TGTGCCAGCTCACCGATTCCTAGCACAGATACGCAGTATTTT.

This clone was counted only a few times. The genes are TRBV5-4 and TRBJ2-1; D possibly uses TRBD1 or TRBD2 (5 bases each). The CDR3 is 16 residues long. V gave up 4 bases and J gave up 2 bases, with 16 bases separating them. The germline CDR1 and CDR2 sequences are SGHNT and YYREEE (reference sequence). The chain's CDR3 is CASSLGRPGTYNEQFF. In DNA, the CDR3 is TGTGCCAGCAGCCTGGGACGTCCAGGTACCTACAATGAGCAGTTCTTC.

The chain combines TRBV7-8 with TRBJ1-1, with no clear D. V dropped 4 bases and J dropped 3 bases, with 12 bases sitting between them. The CDR3 is 14 residues long. The germline V gene has CDR1 SGHVS and CDR2 FQNEAQ. Written as DNA, the CDR3 is TGTGCCAGCAGCTCTCAGACCCTGTACACTGAAGCTTTCTTT. Amino acids: CASSSQTLYTEAFF.

This clone was seen a handful of times. The V call is TRBV19, the J call TRBJ2-5, with 10 bases fitting TRBD2. J gave up 0 bases and V 7 bases, and 5 bases lay outside the gene matches. Germline CDR1 is LNHDA and CDR2 is SQIVND (reference sequence). The CDR3 has 15 amino acids. CDR3 nucleotide sequence: TGTGCCAGTACAACTAGCGGGAAGTACCAAGAGACCCAGTACTTC. Its translation is CASTTSGKYQETQYF.

The CDR3 coding sequence is TGTGCCAGCAGGACGAGCGGGAGAGGATCCTACGAGCAGTACTTC. Protein product: CASRTSGRGSYEQYF. The gene calls are TRBV7-2 and TRBJ2-7; TRBD2 agrees at 8 bases. Germline V lookup: CDR1 SGHTA, CDR2 FQGNSA. V was clipped by 6 bases and J by 1 base; unmatched bases: 8. CDR3 length equals 15 residues.

The chain joins TRBV7-2 to TRBJ2-7, with D unclear. The CDR3 length is 13 residues. Germline loops: CDR1 SGHTA, CDR2 FQGNSA. V was pared by 3 bases and J by 4 bases, with 10 bases between. The CDR3 DNA is TGTGCCAGCAGCTTTCAGGTGACTTACGAGCAGTACGTC. Its translation is CASSFQVTYEQYV.

Only a few counts were recorded for this clone. The chain has TRBV5-4 and TRBJ1-2; unclear D gene. CDR1 and CDR2 from the germline V gene are SGHNT and YYREEE (reference sequence). CDR3 length: 12 residues. The V gene lost 2 bases and the J gene lost 3 bases, with 5 bases spanning the gap. The DNA for the CDR3 is TGTGCCAGCAGCTTTTCGGACTATGGCTACACCTTC. It translates to CASSFSDYGYTF. The whole variable domain, filled in from reference TRBV5-4 and TRBJ1-2, reads ETGVTQSPTHLIKTRGQQVTLRCSSQSGHNTVSWYQQALGQGPQFIFQYYREEENGRGNFPPRFSGLQFPNYSSELNVNALELDDSALYLCASSFSDYGYTFGSGTRLTVV.

This clone was seen a handful of times. This chain joins TRBV4-1 and TRBJ2-3, with 7 bases identical to TRBD2. Germline V gene data show CDR1 as MGHRA and CDR2 as YSYEKL. This CDR3 region has 17 residues. The V gene end was trimmed by 3 bases and the J gene end by 0 bases; junction bases not matched to a gene: 9. The CDR3 region has the DNA TGCGCCAGCAGCCATGGGCCGGGGGGATCTAGCACAGATACGCAGTATTTT. Residues: CASSHGPGGSSTDTQYF.

Ten or more counts support this clone. This chain uses TRBV7-8 with TRBJ1-1; D unresolved. This CDR3 is 13 amino acids long. V was shortened by 5 bases and J by 4 bases, with 11 bases between the two germline ends. Germline CDR1 is SGHVS and CDR2 is FQNEAQ. The CDR3, as DNA: TGTGCCAGCAGCCCGAGAGAGGGCACTGAAGCTTTCTTT. Translation gives CASSPREGTEAFF.

This clone was seen more than once but under ten times. The chain carries TRBV27 and TRBJ2-5; no clear D. Germline CDR1 reads MNHEY; CDR2 reads SMNVEV (reference sequence). V dropped 2 bases and J dropped 2 bases, with 12 bases sitting between them. This CDR3 contains 15 residues. The CDR3 protein is CASSLLGSSQETQYF. CDR3 DNA: TGTGCCAGCAGTTTACTGGGATCTAGTCAAGAGACCCAGTACTTC.

This clone was observed a handful of times. The J gene is TRBJ1-1, the V gene TRBV7-8; 7 bases line up with TRBD1. Per the germline V gene, CDR1 is SGHVS and CDR2 is FQNEAQ. CDR3 length: 14 residues. Losses at the gene ends were 5 bases for V and 8 bases for J; bases not matched to a gene: 11. CDR3 sequence reads: CASSLKRTGSEAFF. The CDR3 nucleotides are TGTGCCAGCAGCCTGAAAAGGACAGGATCAGAAGCTTTCTTT. The variable domain in full, completed from reference TRBV7-8 and TRBJ1-1, reads GAGVSQSPRYKVAKRGQDVALRCDPISGHVSLFWYQQALGQGPEFLTYFQNEAQLDKSGLPSDRFFAERPEGSVSTLKIQRTQQEDSAVYLCASSLKRTGSEAFFGQGTRLTVV.

The CDR3 is CASHTGTGPIGTEAFF. Here the CDR3 DNA reads TGCGCCAGTCACACCGGGACAGGCCCCATAGGCACTGAAGCTTTCTTT. The gene calls are TRBV23-1 and TRBJ1-1; the match to TRBD1 covers 8 bases. TRBV23-1 is filed as an ORF, its function uncertain. The CDR3 spans 16 residues. Losses at the gene ends were 9 bases for V and 4 bases for J; bases not matched to a gene: 16.

In its sample, this clone was seen a few times. The V call is TRBV4-2, the J call TRBJ2-5; D might be TRBD1 or TRBD2, each matching 5 bases. Deletions cut 0 bases from V and 2 bases from J, with 10 bases between. Germline values: CDR1 LGHNA, CDR2 YNFKEQ. The CDR3 is 15 amino acids. CDR3 amino acids: CASSQDPGPQETQYF. The CDR3 region has the DNA TGTGCCAGCAGCCAAGATCCGGGACCACAAGAGACCCAGTACTTC.

V gene TRBV6-5 combines with J gene TRBJ1-4, with 10 bases matching TRBD1. CDR1 and CDR2 (germline): MNHEY, SVGAGI. The CDR3 is 13 residues long. J was trimmed by 6 bases and V by 6 bases; bases with no gene match: 1. The CDR3 DNA is TGTGCCAGCAGAGGGACAGGGGATGAAAAACTGTTTTTT. Its protein is CASRGTGDEKLFF.

This chain joins TRBV2 and TRBJ2-7, with D possibly TRBD1 on 5 matching bases. The germline gives CDR1 SNHLY, CDR2 FYNNEI. Trimming removed 3 bases at V and 2 bases at J, with 14 bases between. The CDR3 spans 15 residues. This chain's CDR3 is CASSDRGTSPYEQYF. The DNA of the CDR3 is TGTGCCAGCAGTGATAGGGGAACCTCGCCCTACGAGCAGTACTTC.

V gene TRBV13 combines with J gene TRBJ2-5; TRBD2 matches at 13 bases. Germline CDR1 and CDR2: PRHDT and FYEKMQ (reference sequence). V shed 6 bases, J shed 5 bases, and the junction held 15 bases outside the gene matches. The CDR3 consists of 18 residues. CDR3 nucleotide sequence: TGTGCCAGCAGGCAAACCGGGACTAGCGGGATAGCTCGGGAGACCCAGTACTTC. Translating it yields CASRQTGTSGIARETQYF. Full variable domain (remainder filled in from reference TRBV13 and TRBJ2-5): AAGVIQSPRHLIKEKRETATLKCYPIPRHDTVYWYQQGPGQDPQFLISFYEKMQSDKGSIPDRFSAQQFSDYHSELNMSSLELGDSALYFCASRQTGTSGIARETQYFGPGTRLLVL.

The genes are TRBV19 and TRBJ2-7; D is unclear. V was trimmed by 9 bases and J by 3 bases, leaving 12 bases between them. From germline, CDR1 is LNHDA and CDR2 SQIVND (reference sequence). The CDR3 extends over 12 amino acids. CDR3 sequence (DNA): TGTGCCAGCTGGAATGGGCACTACGAGCAGTACTTC. Translated: CASWNGHYEQYF.

The chain recombines TRBV25-1 with TRBJ2-7; D perhaps matches TRBD1 (6 bases). The V end lost 1 base, the J end lost 1 base, and 11 bases lay between the germline ends. Germline CDR1 and CDR2: MGHDK and SYGVNS. The CDR3 totals 15 residues. DNA for the CDR3: TGTGCCAGCAGTGAATTATTTGGACAGTCCTACGAGCAGTACTTC. Amino acid sequence: CASSELFGQSYEQYF.

The chain employs TRBV18 and TRBJ2-7; the match to TRBD1 covers 8 bases. Germline values: CDR1 KGHSH, CDR2 LQKENI. There are 13 residues in the CDR3. J gave up 2 bases and V 5 bases, and 2 bases lay outside the gene matches. The chain's CDR3 is CASSWDRTYEQYF. The CDR3, as DNA: TGTGCCAGCTCATGGGACAGGACCTACGAGCAGTACTTC.

This chain uses TRBV7-2 with TRBJ2-5; tentatively, D is TRBD1 (5 bases). V lost 5 bases, J lost 5 bases, and 21 bases lay in between. The germline V gene has CDR1 SGHTA and CDR2 FQGNSA. The CDR3 is made up of 16 amino acids. The CDR3 is CASSRARRGSRETQYF. The CDR3 DNA sequence: TGTGCCAGCAGCCGGGCTCGAAGGGGCAGCCGGGAGACCCAGTACTTC.

This clone has just a few counts. The chain uses TRBV14 and TRBJ2-3; TRBD1 might be the D (5 bases). Trimming removed 2 bases from V and 8 bases from J, with 11 bases in between. Germline assignment: CDR1 SGHDN and CDR2 FVKESK. The CDR3 has 13 amino acids. The CDR3 here is CASSQTWQGTQYF. The CDR3 DNA sequence: TGTGCCAGCAGCCAAACCTGGCAGGGTACGCAGTATTTT.

This clone came up a few times. V and J are TRBV19 and TRBJ2-7; TRBD2 agrees at 10 bases. Trimming removed 1 base from V and 4 bases from J; junction bases left unmatched: 10. CDR1 and CDR2 (germline): LNHDA, SQIVND (reference sequence). The length of the CDR3 is 17 residues. The CDR3 DNA is TGTGCCAGTAGTATAGTCGGGCAGCGGGAGGGTCGATACGAGCAGTACTTC. It specifies CASSIVGQREGRYEQYF.